This T cell receptor beta chain derives from a study of shared T cell receptors in the human thymus. TCRdb's copy holds only in-frame clones and misses some; the assay was immunoSEQ multiplex PCR. The sample includes hundreds of thousands of clones, about 87% of them seen just once. Trimming stripped 4 bases from V and 2 bases from J, with 19 bases between. In germline, CDR1 is SGHAT, CDR2 FQNNGV. CDR3 length: 17 amino acids. These same records also appear under a second study, on human thymus T cells. That source adds: Corrective cardiac operations yielded the resected thymus tissue.

Material for sequencing was thymocytes. This TCR was recovered from a boy less than two years old with a congenital heart defect. This chain uses TRBV11-2 with TRBJ2-3, with TRBD2 as a possible D gene (6 bases). In DNA form, the CDR3 reads TGTGCCAGCAGCTCCCTGGCCTTCGGGGGTGACACAGATACGCAGTATTTT. Its translation is CASSSLAFGGDTDTQYF.